The rows below give T cell receptor beta chains drawn from one sample of a study of blood T cell repertoires in COVID-19. TCRdb's copy holds only in-frame clones and misses some; the assay was immunoSEQ multiplex PCR. Of 250,000 to 350,000 clones in the sample, around 85% were seen once. Sequenced input: peripheral blood. The receptor set was obtained from a human donor with COVID-19, enrolled during active disease. The donor label of this sample is uncertain. Each CDR3 is given with its conserved first and last residue. A D gene is named only where the DNA matches it firmly. Some rows mark clone size as missing; the rest say once, few, many or name a class of expanded clone.

v_call: TRBV7-8; clone_size: .; j_call: TRBJ2-7; d_call: .; cdr3_nt: TGTGCCAGCACCCCACTGGCCGGGAGACTGGGCGACGAGCAGTACTTC; cdr3_aa: CASTPLAGRLGDEQYF
v_call: TRBV28; clone_size: .; j_call: TRBJ2-7; d_call: TRBD2; cdr3_nt: TGTGCCAGCAGTTCAACTCCGCTTGGACTAGCGGGAGGACCGTCCTACGAGCAGTACTTC; cdr3_aa: CASSSTPLGLAGGPSYEQYF
v_call: TRBV5-1; clone_size: once; j_call: TRBJ2-1; d_call: TRBD2; cdr3_nt: TGCGCCAGCAGCTTGGGTCTAGCGGGAGGGTTTTCAAGGGATGAGCAGTTCTTC; cdr3_aa: CASSLGLAGGFSRDEQFF
v_call: TRBV5-1; clone_size: .; j_call: TRBJ1-1; d_call: TRBD1; cdr3_nt: TGCGCCAGCAGCTTGGGCCGGACAGGGGTCATCCCGAACACTGAAGCTTTCTTT; cdr3_aa: CASSLGRTGVIPNTEAFF
v_call: TRBV3-1/TRBV3-2; clone_size: once; j_call: TRBJ2-2; d_call: TRBD2; cdr3_nt: TGTGCCAGCAGCCGTCTAGCGGGATCCGGGGAGCTGTTTTTT; cdr3_aa: CASSRLAGSGELFF
v_call: TRBV6-2/TRBV6-3; clone_size: .; j_call: TRBJ2-7; d_call: .; cdr3_nt: TGTGCCAGCAGCCAAATATACGAGCAGTACTTC; cdr3_aa: CASSQIYEQYF
v_call: TRBV5-1; clone_size: .; j_call: TRBJ1-1; d_call: TRBD1; cdr3_nt: TGCGCCAGCAGCCCGCGGGGACAGGGTACCCCTGAAGCTTTCTTT; cdr3_aa: CASSPRGQGTPEAFF
v_call: TRBV27; clone_size: once; j_call: TRBJ1-6; d_call: .; cdr3_nt: TGTGCCAGCAGTTTATCGTTCCCCACAGGGCTTGGTTCACCCCTCCACTTT; cdr3_aa: CASSLSFPTGLGSPLHF
v_call: TRBV5-4; clone_size: .; j_call: TRBJ1-1; d_call: TRBD1; cdr3_nt: TGTGCCAGCAGCCGGGACAGCCTGAGGACTGAAGCTTTCTTT; cdr3_aa: CASSRDSLRTEAFF
v_call: TRBV6-8; clone_size: .; j_call: TRBJ2-5; d_call: TRBD2; cdr3_nt: TGTGCCAGCAGCCTACTAGCGGGAGAGGGAGAGACCCAGTACTTC; cdr3_aa: CASSLLAGEGETQYF
v_call: TRBV7-9; clone_size: .; j_call: TRBJ2-3; d_call: .; cdr3_nt: TGTGCCAGCAGCTTAAGCGCAGGCACAGATACGCAGTATTTT; cdr3_aa: CASSLSAGTDTQYF
v_call: TRBV6-5; clone_size: .; j_call: TRBJ2-3; d_call: .; cdr3_nt: TGTGCCAGCAGTTACGCCGGGGGCACAGATACGCAGTATTTT; cdr3_aa: CASSYAGGTDTQYF
v_call: TRBV6-4; clone_size: .; j_call: TRBJ2-1; d_call: .; cdr3_nt: TGTGCCAGCAGTGACCGTCCAGGCTCCTACAATGAGCAGTTCTTC; cdr3_aa: CASSDRPGSYNEQFF
v_call: TRBV11-1; clone_size: .; j_call: TRBJ2-5; d_call: TRBD2; cdr3_nt: TGTGCCAGCAGCTTAGTGAGGCTAGCGGGAGAAGAGACCCAGTACTTC; cdr3_aa: CASSLVRLAGEETQYF
v_call: TRBV29-1; clone_size: few; j_call: TRBJ2-1; d_call: .; cdr3_nt: TGCAGCGTTGACAGGGCTCCCACCGACAATGAGCAGTTCTTC; cdr3_aa: CSVDRAPTDNEQFF
v_call: TRBV28; clone_size: .; j_call: TRBJ1-5; d_call: TRBD1; cdr3_nt: TGTGCCAGCAGCCGGTGGACAGGAGGGAGCAATCAGCCCCAGCATTTT; cdr3_aa: CASSRWTGGSNQPQHF
v_call: TRBV7-9; clone_size: once; j_call: TRBJ2-1; d_call: TRBD2; cdr3_nt: TGTGCCAGCAGCTCCACTAGCGGGGGGACCTACAATGAGCAGTTCTTC; cdr3_aa: CASSSTSGGTYNEQFF
v_call: TRBV9; clone_size: .; j_call: TRBJ1-3; d_call: TRBD1; cdr3_nt: TGTGCCAGCAGCGTAGAGGGGGCTAGAGGAAACACCATATATTTT; cdr3_aa: CASSVEGARGNTIYF
v_call: TRBV18; clone_size: .; j_call: TRBJ2-1; d_call: TRBD1; cdr3_nt: TGTGCCAGCTCACCACCGACAGGGGGCATCAACTACAATGAGCAGTTCTTC; cdr3_aa: CASSPPTGGINYNEQFF
v_call: TRBV28; clone_size: .; j_call: TRBJ1-5; d_call: TRBD1; cdr3_nt: TGTGCCAGCAGAGACCGGGACAGTCTCAATCAGCCCCAGCATTTT; cdr3_aa: CASRDRDSLNQPQHF
v_call: TRBV13; clone_size: .; j_call: TRBJ1-2; d_call: TRBD1; cdr3_nt: TGTGCCAGCAGCTTAGGGTTGGGACAGGGGGGAGTCTATGGCTACACCTTC; cdr3_aa: CASSLGLGQGGVYGYTF
v_call: TRBV7-8; clone_size: .; j_call: TRBJ2-5; d_call: TRBD1; cdr3_nt: TGTGCCAGCAGCTTGGGACAGGGGTGGGAGACCCAGTACTTC; cdr3_aa: CASSLGQGWETQYF
v_call: TRBV6-6; clone_size: once; j_call: TRBJ2-1; d_call: TRBD2; cdr3_nt: TGTGCCAGCAAGCTTAGACTAGCGAACAATGAGCAGTTCTTC; cdr3_aa: CASKLRLANNEQFF
v_call: TRBV10-1; clone_size: .; j_call: TRBJ2-1; d_call: TRBD2; cdr3_nt: TGCGCCAGCAGTGCGCGACTAGCGGGAGTACCCAATGAGCAGTTCTTC; cdr3_aa: CASSARLAGVPNEQFF
v_call: TRBV7-3; clone_size: few; j_call: TRBJ2-5; d_call: TRBD1; cdr3_nt: TGTGCCAGCAGCCCGACAGGGCCCGGGGAGACCCAGTACTTC; cdr3_aa: CASSPTGPGETQYF
v_call: TRBV25-1; clone_size: .; j_call: TRBJ2-7; d_call: TRBD1; cdr3_nt: TGTGCCAGCAGTCCTCGGACAGGATCCTACGAGCAGTACTTC; cdr3_aa: CASSPRTGSYEQYF
v_call: TRBV27; clone_size: .; j_call: TRBJ2-1; d_call: TRBD2; cdr3_nt: TGTGCCAGCAGTTTACCTAGCGGGGGGTACAATGAGCAGTTCTTC; cdr3_aa: CASSLPSGGYNEQFF
v_call: TRBV4-1; clone_size: .; j_call: TRBJ2-1; d_call: TRBD2; cdr3_nt: TGCGCCAGCAGCCAAGAAGAGAGGAGCGGGAGCCGCAATGAGCAGTTCTTC; cdr3_aa: CASSQEERSGSRNEQFF
v_call: TRBV11-2; clone_size: .; j_call: TRBJ2-7; d_call: .; cdr3_nt: TGTGCCAGCAGCCCCGACAGGTTAGCTTACGAGCAGTACTTC; cdr3_aa: CASSPDRLAYEQYF
v_call: TRBV2; clone_size: .; j_call: TRBJ1-3; d_call: .; cdr3_nt: TGTGCCAGCAGTACGACAGGCGTTCTCTCTGGAAACACCATATATTTT; cdr3_aa: CASSTTGVLSGNTIYF
v_call: TRBV11-2; clone_size: .; j_call: TRBJ1-5; d_call: .; cdr3_nt: TGTGCCAGCAGCTTAGACAGGTCTACTGGGCCCCAGCATTTT; cdr3_aa: CASSLDRSTGPQHF
v_call: TRBV28; clone_size: .; j_call: TRBJ2-4; d_call: TRBD2; cdr3_nt: TGTGCCAGCAGTTTGTTGGGTAGCGGGAGGGGGAGGCACATTCAGTACTTC; cdr3_aa: CASSLLGSGRGRHIQYF
v_call: TRBV2; clone_size: .; j_call: TRBJ2-3; d_call: TRBD2; cdr3_nt: TGTGCCAGCAGTGAATTGGGGGGGTTTGGGACAGATACGCAGTATTTT; cdr3_aa: CASSELGGFGTDTQYF
v_call: TRBV5-1; clone_size: .; j_call: TRBJ2-6; d_call: .; cdr3_nt: TGCGCCAGCAGCTTCAGGGTTATTGGGGCCAACGTCCTGACTTTC; cdr3_aa: CASSFRVIGANVLTF
v_call: TRBV11-2; clone_size: .; j_call: TRBJ1-1; d_call: TRBD1; cdr3_nt: TGTGCCAGCAGCTGGACAGGGGGCGGCGGCACTGAAGCTTTCTTT; cdr3_aa: CASSWTGGGGTEAFF
v_call: TRBV6-5; clone_size: .; j_call: TRBJ1-2; d_call: TRBD1; cdr3_nt: TGTGCCAGCAGACGTCCCGGGACAGGGAACTATGGCTACACCTTC; cdr3_aa: CASRRPGTGNYGYTF
v_call: TRBV12-3/TRBV12-4; clone_size: few; j_call: TRBJ1-3; d_call: .; cdr3_nt: TGTGCCAGCAGTCCTAGATTAGGAAACACCATATATTTT; cdr3_aa: CASSPRLGNTIYF
v_call: TRBV19; clone_size: .; j_call: TRBJ1-6; d_call: .; cdr3_nt: TGTGCCAGTAGTCCTCAGGGGCGGGATAATTCACCCCTCCACTTT; cdr3_aa: CASSPQGRDNSPLHF
v_call: TRBV7-2; clone_size: few; j_call: TRBJ1-2; d_call: TRBD1; cdr3_nt: TGTGCCAGCAGGGGACAGGGACAGAGTGGCTACACCTTC; cdr3_aa: CASRGQGQSGYTF
v_call: TRBV28; clone_size: .; j_call: TRBJ1-5; d_call: .; cdr3_nt: TGTGCCAGCAGCTTGAGGGGGTATAGCAATCAGCCCCAGCATTTT; cdr3_aa: CASSLRGYSNQPQHF
v_call: TRBV12-5; clone_size: .; j_call: TRBJ1-1; d_call: .; cdr3_nt: TGTGCTAGTGGGCTCGGGTCGATGAACACTGAAGCTTTCTTT; cdr3_aa: CASGLGSMNTEAFF